This T cell receptor beta chain was sequenced for a study of T-cell reconstitution after alpha-beta-depleted transplantation in children. Library preparation (for TCRbeta) was performed with unique molecular identifiers. Via MiXCR, TCRdb re-called the PCR reads, giving one row per CDR3 protein. This table has 600,000 to 700,000 distinct CDR3 sequences, under 15% appearing once. A word on this clonotype: The antigen is undetermined.

Study-wide findings and caveats: Newly produced T cells mostly provided counts and TCRbeta diversity after one year, as hyperexpanded clones declined.

There are 17 residues in the CDR3. Per germline, CDR1 SEHNR and CDR2 FQNEAQ (reference sequence). After removal of 2 bases from V and 5 bases from J, the junction contained 8 bases not matched to a gene. The chain has TRBV7-9 and TRBJ2-1; 11 bases are shared with TRBD2. The sample was PBMCs, taken before TCRalphabeta/CD19-depleted stem cell transplant. The sequence was obtained from a girl aged 2 to 10 with congenital amegakaryocytic thrombocytopenia, due to receive a stem cell transplant. The CDR3 region is CASSLIAGGPQDNEQFF. For the CDR3, the DNA is TGTGCCAGCAGCTTAATAGCGGGAGGGCCTCAGGACAATGAGCAGTTCTTC.